The T cell receptor (beta chain) under discussion was sequenced for a study of blood T cells in healthy people across ages. CDR1 MNHEY and CDR2 SMNVEV come from the germline V gene (reference sequence). J was trimmed by 4 bases and V by 6 bases; bases with no gene match: 10. The CDR3 spans 15 residues. A sample-barcoded 5' primer and a J-beta primer mix were used in a second PCR of roughly 7 to 11 cycles. MiXCR, run by TCRdb on the 5' RACE reads, gives a single entry per CDR3 protein. The data contain about 970,000 distinct CDR3 sequences, roughly half of them singletons. The source of this sequence is a woman aged 60-75 years in good health. The sequencing input was blood. The chain links TRBV27 to TRBJ2-3; 7 bases are a match to TRBD1. The CDR3 sequence is CASSPPGQPSDTQYF. The CDR3 DNA reads TGTGCCAGCAGCCCCCCGGGACAGCCTTCAGATACGCAGTATTTT.